The 19 T cell receptor beta chains given below trace back to one sample, sequenced in a study of T-cell memory formation after mild COVID-19 (dated by TCRdb to about 2021). The library was prepared using 5' RACE. The sequencing machine was an Illumina NovaSeq 6000. TCRdb cleaned the public reads at Q25 with fastp, built clones with MiXCR and kept in-frame beta chains. Each record represents a unique CDR3 protein, reported with the most common genes and DNA among its rows. Counted in this sample were approximately 270,000 distinct CDR3 sequences; about 16% of them appeared once. More than 20% of the sample belongs to the ten largest clones. The specimen was PBMCs or a T cell subset sorted from them (not recorded which). Receptors originate from a man younger than 35 who had mild COVID-19 (a few samples of this study predate the infection). The sample titles of this study are shuffled in the database, so cell type and time point are left out; the donor was told from shared clones.

This clonotype turned up a few times. The rearrangement links TRBV10-3 to TRBJ2-6; D possibly matches TRBD1 or TRBD2 (5 bases each). From germline, CDR1 is ENHRY and CDR2 SYGVKD. The CDR3 runs to 15 residues. The V gene lost 3 bases and the J gene lost 0 bases, with 6 bases spanning the gap. The DNA for the CDR3 is TGTGCCATCAGTGATGGGGGCTCTGGGGCCAACGTCCTGACTTTC. Residues: CAISDGGSGANVLTF.

The chain recombines TRBV6-1 with TRBJ2-7; 7 positions agree with TRBD1. The germline V gene has CDR1 MNHNS and CDR2 SASEGT. The CDR3 consists of 14 residues. V lost 11 bases to trimming and J lost 2 bases; unmatched junction nucleotides: 12. CDR3 sequence reads: CAVDGAGGAYEQYF. As DNA, the CDR3 is TGTGCCGTGGACGGAGCAGGGGGAGCCTACGAGCAGTACTTC.

This clonotype has more than one count but fewer than ten. The V call is TRBV6-5, the J call TRBJ1-2, with D tentatively TRBD1 (6 bases). The CDR3 consists of 15 residues. Germline CDR1 is MNHEY and CDR2 is SVGAGI. Trimming removed 2 bases from V and 8 bases from J, with 18 bases in between. This chain's CDR3 is CASSYAGGAGSGYTF. The CDR3 DNA sequence: TGTGCCAGCAGTTACGCGGGGGGCGCAGGTTCCGGCTACACCTTC.

This clonotype was seen repeatedly, ten times or more. The chain couples TRBV30 to TRBJ1-6; D is uncertain. The germline CDR1 and CDR2 sequences are GTSNPN and SVGIG (reference sequence). V lost 2 bases, J lost 7 bases, and 12 bases lay in between. CDR3 length equals 14 residues. CDR3 amino acids: CAWSPWTENSPLHF. The CDR3 DNA reads as TGTGCCTGGAGTCCCTGGACTGAGAATTCACCCCTCCACTTT.

This rearrangement joins TRBV6-6 to TRBJ1-2, with 7 bases matching TRBD1. The J segment lost 2 bases and the V segment lost 5 bases, leaving 8 bases of the junction unmatched. The CDR3 length is 15 residues. CDR1 MNHNY and CDR2 SVGAGI come from the germline V gene (reference sequence). CDR3 DNA: TGTGCCAGCAGTACGGGTGGGACAGCCAACTATGGCTACACCTTC. As protein: CASSTGGTANYGYTF.

The V call is TRBV12-3 or TRBV12-4, the J call TRBJ2-3; D may correspond to TRBD1 or TRBD2 (7 bases each). CDR3 size: 14 residues. V shed 5 bases and J shed 6 bases, with 15 bases lying between them. For the CDR3, the DNA is TGTGCCAGCAGTCAAACAGGGGAGGGGGATACGCAGTATTTT. As protein: CASSQTGEGDTQYF.

This clonotype has just a few counts. The gene calls are TRBV20-1 and TRBJ1-2; maybe TRBD1 (5 bases). The V end lost 3 bases, the J end lost 6 bases, and 11 bases lay between the germline ends. Looked up from germline, CDR1 is DFQATT and CDR2 is SNEGSKA (reference sequence). CDR3 length: 12 amino acids. CDR3 bases: TGCAGTGCTAGCGAGGGGCCAAATGGCTACACCTTC. This translates into CSASEGPNGYTF.

This clonotype was seen more than once but under ten times. V is TRBV7-6 and J is TRBJ2-4; D unclear. V shed 0 bases and J shed 11 bases, with 11 bases lying between them. This CDR3 has 13 residues. CDR1 is SGHVS and CDR2 is FNYEAQ in the germline V gene. The DNA of the CDR3 is TGTGCCAGCAGCTTAGCGGGCTTCAAGGTTCAGTACTTC. It specifies CASSLAGFKVQYF.

The table lists this clonotype with a few counts. This sequence joins TRBV6-6 and TRBJ2-7; D is possibly TRBD2 (6 bases). V was pared by 5 bases and J by 3 bases, with 20 bases between. Germline V lookup: CDR1 MNHNY, CDR2 SVGAGI (reference sequence). The CDR3 spans 16 residues. CDR3 in amino acids: CASSVRSGRGFYEQYF. DNA of the CDR3: TGTGCCAGCAGTGTCCGGTCGGGACGGGGGTTCTACGAGCAGTACTTC.

The chain joins TRBV6-2 or TRBV6-3 to TRBJ1-1; 8 nucleotides align to TRBD1. CDR1 is MNHEY and CDR2 is SVGEGT in the germline V gene. The CDR3 has 15 amino acids. V shed 6 bases, J shed 5 bases, and the junction held 11 bases outside the gene matches. The CDR3 nucleotides are TGTGCCAGCAGGACCACAGGGCAGGGGGCTACTGAAGCTTTCTTT. As protein: CASRTTGQGATEAFF.

The V call is TRBV3-1, the J call TRBJ2-7, with D tentatively TRBD2 (5 bases). Trimming pared 0 bases from V and 0 bases from J, leaving 15 bases between. CDR1 is LGHDT and CDR2 is YNNKEL in the germline V gene (reference sequence). CDR3 length equals 17 residues. Here the CDR3 DNA reads TGTGCCAGCAGCCAAGATTGGGAGCGGACTGCCTCCTACGAGCAGTACGTC. This sequence encodes CASSQDWERTASYEQYV.

This chain uses TRBV25-1 with TRBJ2-1, with D perhaps given as TRBD1 or TRBD2 (6 bases each). Germline V gives CDR1 MGHDK, CDR2 SYGVNS. CDR3 length: 14 amino acids. The V end lost 2 bases, the J end lost 9 bases, and 14 bases lay between the germline ends. The CDR3 is CASSEGGLGAEQFF. As DNA, the CDR3 is TGTGCCAGCAGTGAAGGGGGGCTAGGTGCTGAGCAGTTCTTC.

The chain carries TRBV11-2 and TRBJ2-2; 9 bases agree with TRBD2. There are 16 residues in the CDR3. The germline CDR1 and CDR2 sequences are SGHAT and FQNNGV. The ends lost 4 bases at V and 3 bases at J; junction bases unmatched: 6. CDR3 protein: CASSSTSGGHTGELFF. The DNA of the CDR3 is TGTGCCAGCAGCTCAACCAGCGGGGGGCACACCGGGGAGCTGTTTTTT.

This clonotype was picked up many times. The chain recombines TRBV20-1 with TRBJ2-2; 10 bases are a match to TRBD2. The CDR3 is made up of 15 amino acids. Trimming removed 5 bases from V and 6 bases from J; junction bases left unmatched: 9. Per the germline V gene, CDR1 is DFQATT and CDR2 is SNEGSKA (reference sequence). The CDR3 DNA is TGCAGTGCTCCCTCACTAGCGGGGCTACCCGGGGAGCTGTTTTTT. Residues: CSAPSLAGLPGELFF.

J is TRBJ2-5 and V is TRBV6-6, with a possible D match to TRBD1 (7 bases). V gave up 10 bases and J gave up 5 bases, with 23 bases separating them. The CDR3 loop spans 15 amino acids. From germline, CDR1 is MNHNY and CDR2 SVGAGI (reference sequence). The CDR3 nucleotides are TGTGCCAACAGACAGGGTCCGGGGGAGTGGGAGACCCAGTACTTC. It is translated as CANRQGPGEWETQYF.

This clonotype has just one count. The J gene is TRBJ2-1, the V gene TRBV29-1; 15 bases are a match to TRBD2. Germline V gene sequence: CDR1 SQVTM, CDR2 ANQGSEA. CDR3 length: 17 residues. V was clipped by 5 bases and J by 2 bases; unmatched bases: 7. The CDR3 region is CSVLPGLAGGPYNEQFF. CDR3 nucleotide sequence: TGCAGCGTTCTACCGGGACTAGCGGGGGGCCCCTACAATGAGCAGTTCTTC.

This clonotype occurred many times. The genes are TRBV6-2 or TRBV6-3 and TRBJ2-1, with 7 bases aligning to TRBD2. V lost 0 bases to trimming and J lost 3 bases; unmatched junction nucleotides: 8. The CDR3 has 17 residues. CDR1 MNHEY and CDR2 SVGEGT come from the germline V gene. This CDR3 reads CASSYSPPGGIYNEQFF. CDR3 DNA sequence: TGTGCCAGCAGTTACTCCCCCCCCGGGGGGATCTACAATGAGCAGTTCTTC.

This chain links TRBV6-1 with TRBJ1-1; 7 bases match TRBD1. Germline CDR1 is MNHNS and CDR2 is SASEGT. This CDR3 comprises 14 residues. Unmatched junction bases numbered 2, after V lost 1 base and J lost 3 bases. The CDR3 DNA sequence: TGTGCCAGCAGTGAAGACAGGGGCGACACTGAAGCTTTCTTT. Amino acid sequence: CASSEDRGDTEAFF.

The J gene is TRBJ1-1, the V gene TRBV6-5, with TRBD1 identical over 7 bases. CDR1 and CDR2 from the germline V gene are MNHEY and SVGAGI. The CDR3 contains 15 residues. J lost 0 bases, V lost 2 bases, and 3 bases had no gene match. The CDR3 reads CASSYDRVMNTEAFF. In DNA form, the CDR3 reads TGTGCCAGCAGTTACGACAGGGTCATGAACACTGAAGCTTTCTTT.